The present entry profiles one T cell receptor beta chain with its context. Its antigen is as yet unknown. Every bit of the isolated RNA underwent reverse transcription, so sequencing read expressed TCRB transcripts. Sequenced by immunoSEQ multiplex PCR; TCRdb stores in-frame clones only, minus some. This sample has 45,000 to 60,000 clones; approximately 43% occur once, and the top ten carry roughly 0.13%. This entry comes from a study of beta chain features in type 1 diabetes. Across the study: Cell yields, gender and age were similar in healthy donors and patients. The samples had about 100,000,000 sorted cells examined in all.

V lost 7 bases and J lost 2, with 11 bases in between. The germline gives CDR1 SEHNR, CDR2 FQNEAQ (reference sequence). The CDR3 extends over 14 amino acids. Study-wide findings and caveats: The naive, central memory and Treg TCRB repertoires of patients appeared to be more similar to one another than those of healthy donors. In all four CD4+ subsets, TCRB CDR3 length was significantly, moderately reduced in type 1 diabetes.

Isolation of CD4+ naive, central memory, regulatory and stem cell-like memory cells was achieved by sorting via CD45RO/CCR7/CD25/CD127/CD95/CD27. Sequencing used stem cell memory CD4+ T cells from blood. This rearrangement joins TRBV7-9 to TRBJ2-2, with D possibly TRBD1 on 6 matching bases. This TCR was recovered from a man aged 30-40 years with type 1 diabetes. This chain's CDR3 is CASTQGPNTGELFF. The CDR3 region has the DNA TGTGCCAGCACGCAGGGGCCAAACACCGGGGAGCTGTTTTTT. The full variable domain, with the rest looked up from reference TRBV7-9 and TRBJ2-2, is DTGVSQNPRHKITKRGQNVTFRCDPISEHNRLYWYRQTLGQGPEFLTYFQNEAQLEKSRLLSDRFSAERPKGSFSTLEIQRTEQGDSAMYLCASTQGPNTGELFFGEGSRLTVL.